This T cell receptor (beta chain) was sequenced for a study of cytomegalovirus exposure and HLA in healthy donors. Turning to the study itself: Ancestry clustering placed about 86% of a few hundred genotyped donors in the Caucasian-associated cluster. Study observations and caveats: Earlier analysis found most TCR beta V segments productive about 87% or about 30% of the time.

This CDR3 contains 18 residues. Trimming cost V 1 base and J 5 bases; bases outside gene matches: 13. Germline V lookup: CDR1 SGHVS, CDR2 FNYEAQ. PCR primers comprised 60 Vbeta and 13 Jbeta primers. Clones were read by immunoSEQ multiplex PCR, and TCRdb kept only the in-frame ones, dropping some. Its listing shows 70,000 to 80,000 clones. To note about this clone: Its specificity is unknown.

The chain is built from TRBV7-6 and TRBJ2-3; 9 nucleotides align to TRBD2. Sequencing input: PBMCs. The receptor comes from a man in his forties or fifties in good health and CMV-seronegative. This CDR3 reads CASSLGTVAGGHLDTQYF. The CDR3 bases are TGTGCCAGCAGCTTAGGCACCGTGGCGGGGGGGCATCTAGATACGCAGTATTTT.